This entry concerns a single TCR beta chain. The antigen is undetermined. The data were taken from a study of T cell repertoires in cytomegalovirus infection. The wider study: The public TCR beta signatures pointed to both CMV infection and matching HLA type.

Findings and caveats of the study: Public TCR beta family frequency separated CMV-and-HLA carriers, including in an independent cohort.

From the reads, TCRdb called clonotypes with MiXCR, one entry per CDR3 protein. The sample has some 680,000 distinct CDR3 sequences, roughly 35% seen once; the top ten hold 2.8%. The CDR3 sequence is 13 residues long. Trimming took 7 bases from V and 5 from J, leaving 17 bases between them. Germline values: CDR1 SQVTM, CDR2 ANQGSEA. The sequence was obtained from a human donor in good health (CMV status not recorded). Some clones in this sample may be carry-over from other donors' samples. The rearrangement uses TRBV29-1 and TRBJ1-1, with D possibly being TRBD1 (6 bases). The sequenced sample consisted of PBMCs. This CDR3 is CSANLKQGTEAFF. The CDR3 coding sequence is TGCAGCGCTAACCTTAAACAGGGAACTGAAGCTTTCTTT.